The 6 T cell receptor beta chains listed next were all sequenced from one sample in a study of tumor-infiltrating lymphocytes in primary liver carcinoma. TCR beta cDNA came from about 0.45 ug total RNA, primed with a constant-region primer. Three rounds of nested multiplex PCR with slightly modified ARM-PCR produced TCR beta libraries. Two initial PCR rounds of approximately 10 cycles each paired TRBV1-TRBV30 forward primers with a C-beta reverse primer. One entry per CDR3 protein, called by TCRdb with MiXCR from the multiplex PCR reads. Counted here are almost 200,000 distinct CDR3 sequences, 65% occurring once; the ten biggest clones make up under 7.5%. Blood RNA was derived from unsorted whole blood, and germline DNA was extracted too. Sequencing was done on a sample of peripheral blood. These receptors all come from an older woman with primary liver carcinoma and hepatitis B virus infection.

This chain links TRBV7-9 with TRBJ1-2; a possible D gene is TRBD1 (5 bases). The germline V gene has CDR1 SEHNR and CDR2 FQNEAQ (reference sequence). The V end was cut by 8 bases, the J end by 4 bases, with 17 bases between. This CDR3 has 14 residues. This CDR3 is CASGSSRGPYGYTF. In DNA form, the CDR3 reads TGTGCCAGCGGTTCTTCTAGGGGACCCTATGGCTACACCTTC.

CDR3 DNA: TGTGCTAGCTCCTCGGTAGCGGGAGTGCCTAACACAGATACGCAGTATTTT. It translates to CASSSVAGVPNTDTQYF. This chain connects TRBV11-3 to TRBJ2-3; 9 positions agree with TRBD2. Germline CDR1 and CDR2: SGHNT and YENEEA. The CDR3 contains 17 residues.

The chain is built from TRBV18 and TRBJ1-1, with no clear D. This CDR3 comprises 12 residues. Germline CDR1 KGHSH, CDR2 LQKENI. Trimming took off 2 bases at V and 11 bases at J, with 12 bases between the two ends. CDR3 bases: TGTGCCAGCTCACCAGCCGGAGTGATGGCTTTCTTT. This translates into CASSPAGVMAFF.

Of note for this clonotype: A much more abundant neighbour one base away suggests this may be a read error. The chain links TRBV28 to TRBJ2-5; unclear D gene. Germline assignment: CDR1 MDHEN and CDR2 SYDVKM. The CDR3 is made up of 15 amino acids. Trimming stripped 4 bases from V and 7 bases from J, with 19 bases between. The CDR3 region has the DNA TGTGCCAGCAGTTCTTCTTATATGGCGAAGGGGACCCAGTACTTC. Amino acids: CASSSSYMAKGTQYF. Supplemented by reference TRBV28 and TRBJ2-5, the full variable domain reads DVKVTQSSRYLVKRTGEKVFLECVQDMDHENMFWYRQDPGLGLRLIYFSYDVKMKEKGDIPEGYSVSREKKERFSLILESASTNQTSMYLCASSSSYMAKGTQYFGPGTRLLVL.

To note about this clonotype: A much larger clone differs from this one at a single base, so this may be a read error. The rearrangement uses TRBV6-6 and TRBJ2-1; no reliable D call. The CDR3 covers 14 residues. The germline V gene has CDR1 MNHNY and CDR2 SVGAGI (reference sequence). The CDR3 reads CATSYSPTYNEQFF. The CDR3 nucleotides are TGTGCCACCAGTTACTCACCGACCTACAATGAGCAGTTCTTC.

Remarks on this clonotype: This CDR3 fails to terminate in the conserved phenylalanine or tryptophan, so it likely reflects a read error. The rearrangement links TRBV11-2 to TRBJ2-1, with 10 bases lining up with TRBD2. The CDR3 has 13 amino acids. Germline-derived CDR1 and CDR2 are SGHAT and FQNNGV. CDR3 in amino acids: CASSLLAGNEQFL. The DNA for the CDR3 is TGTGCCAGTAGCTTACTAGCGGGGAATGAGCAGTTCTTA.